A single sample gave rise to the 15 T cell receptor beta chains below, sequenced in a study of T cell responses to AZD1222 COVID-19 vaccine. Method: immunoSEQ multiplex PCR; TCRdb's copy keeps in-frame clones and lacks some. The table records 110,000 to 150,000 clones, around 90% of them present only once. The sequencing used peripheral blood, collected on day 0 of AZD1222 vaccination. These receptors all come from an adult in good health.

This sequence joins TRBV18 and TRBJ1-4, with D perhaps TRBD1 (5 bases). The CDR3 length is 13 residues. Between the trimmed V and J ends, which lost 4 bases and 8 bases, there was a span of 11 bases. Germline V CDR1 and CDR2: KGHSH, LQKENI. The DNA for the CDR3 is TGTGCCAGCTCACGGCAACAGGAGGAAAAACTGTTTTTT. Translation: CASSRQQEEKLFF.

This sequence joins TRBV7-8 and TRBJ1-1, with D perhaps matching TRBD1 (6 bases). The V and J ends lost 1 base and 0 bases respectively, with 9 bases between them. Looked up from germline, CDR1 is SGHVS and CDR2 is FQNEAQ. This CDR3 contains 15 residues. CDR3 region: CASSLVGTLNTEAFF. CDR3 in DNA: TGTGCCAGCAGCTTAGTTGGGACACTGAACACTGAAGCTTTCTTT.

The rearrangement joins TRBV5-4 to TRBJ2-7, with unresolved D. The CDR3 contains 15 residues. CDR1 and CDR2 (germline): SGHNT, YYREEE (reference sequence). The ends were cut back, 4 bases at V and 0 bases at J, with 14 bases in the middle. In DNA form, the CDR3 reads TGTGCCAGCAGCGCCTCCGTCGGAAACTCCTACGAGCAGTACTTC. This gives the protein CASSASVGNSYEQYF.

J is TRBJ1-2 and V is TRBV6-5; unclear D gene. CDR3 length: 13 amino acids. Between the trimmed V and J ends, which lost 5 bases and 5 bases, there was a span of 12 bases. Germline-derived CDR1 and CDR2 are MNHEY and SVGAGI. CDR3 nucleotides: TGTGCCAGCAGTCCTCTGGGTCCTTATGGCTACACCTTC. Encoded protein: CASSPLGPYGYTF.

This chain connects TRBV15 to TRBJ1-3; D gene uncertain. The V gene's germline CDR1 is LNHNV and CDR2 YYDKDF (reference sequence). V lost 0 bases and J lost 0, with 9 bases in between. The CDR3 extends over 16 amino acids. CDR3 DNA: TGTGCCACCAGCAGAGATCCGGCGTACTCTGGAAACACCATATATTTT. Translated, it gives CATSRDPAYSGNTIYF.

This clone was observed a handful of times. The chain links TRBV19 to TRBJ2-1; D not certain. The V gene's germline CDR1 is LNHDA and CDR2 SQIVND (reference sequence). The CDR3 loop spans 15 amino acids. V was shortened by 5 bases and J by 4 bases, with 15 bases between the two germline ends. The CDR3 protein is CASSHISEDYNEQFF. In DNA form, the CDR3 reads TGTGCCAGTAGTCATATTTCCGAAGATTACAATGAGCAGTTCTTC. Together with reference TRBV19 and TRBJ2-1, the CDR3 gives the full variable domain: DGGITQSPKYLFRKEGQNVTLSCEQNLNHDAMYWYRQDPGQGLRLIYYSQIVNDFQKGDIAEGYSVSREKKESFPLTVTSAQKNPTAFYLCASSHISEDYNEQFFGPGTRLTVL.

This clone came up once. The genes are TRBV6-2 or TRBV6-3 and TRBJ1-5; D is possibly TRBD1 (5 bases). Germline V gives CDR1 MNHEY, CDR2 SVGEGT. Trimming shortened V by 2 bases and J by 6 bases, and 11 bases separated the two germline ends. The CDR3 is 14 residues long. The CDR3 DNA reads TGTGCCAGCAGTTACGGAGGGGTCGGTCAGCCCCAGCATTTT. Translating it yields CASSYGGVGQPQHF.

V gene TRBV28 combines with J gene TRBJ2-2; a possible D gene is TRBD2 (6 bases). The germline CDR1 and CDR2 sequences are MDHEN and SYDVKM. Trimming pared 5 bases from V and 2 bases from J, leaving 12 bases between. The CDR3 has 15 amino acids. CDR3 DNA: TGTGCCAGCAGTGCCGGGACTGCAAACACCGGGGAGCTGTTTTTT. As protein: CASSAGTANTGELFF.

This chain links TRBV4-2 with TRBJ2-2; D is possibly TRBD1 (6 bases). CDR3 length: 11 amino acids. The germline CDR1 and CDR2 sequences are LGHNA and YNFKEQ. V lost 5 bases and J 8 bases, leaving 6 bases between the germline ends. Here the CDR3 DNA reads TGTGCCAGCAGCGACAGGGGGGAGCTGTTTTTT. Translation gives CASSDRGELFF.

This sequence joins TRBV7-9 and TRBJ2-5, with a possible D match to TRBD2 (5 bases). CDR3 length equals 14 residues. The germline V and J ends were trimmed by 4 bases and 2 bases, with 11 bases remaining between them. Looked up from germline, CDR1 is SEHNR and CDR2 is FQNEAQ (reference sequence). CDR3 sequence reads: CASSYPGYQETQYF. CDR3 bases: TGTGCCAGCAGCTACCCGGGATATCAAGAGACCCAGTACTTC.

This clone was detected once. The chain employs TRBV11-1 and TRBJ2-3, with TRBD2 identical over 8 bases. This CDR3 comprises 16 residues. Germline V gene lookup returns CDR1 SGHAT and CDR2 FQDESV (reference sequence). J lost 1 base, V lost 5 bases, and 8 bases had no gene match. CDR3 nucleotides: TGTGCCAGCAGCCCGTCCGGGGGGGGCGGCACAGATACGCAGTATTTT. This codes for CASSPSGGGGTDTQYF.

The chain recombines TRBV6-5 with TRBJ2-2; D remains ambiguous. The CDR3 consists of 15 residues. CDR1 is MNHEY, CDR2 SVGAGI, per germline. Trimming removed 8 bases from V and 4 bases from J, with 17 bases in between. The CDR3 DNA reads TGTGCCAGCCGCCCCCTCGACTTCCTCACCGGGGAGCTGTTTTTT. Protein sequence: CASRPLDFLTGELFF.

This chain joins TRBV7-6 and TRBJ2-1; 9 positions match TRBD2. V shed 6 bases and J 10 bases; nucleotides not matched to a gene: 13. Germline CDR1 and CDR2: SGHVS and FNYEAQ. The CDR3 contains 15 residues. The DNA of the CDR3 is TGTGCCAGCAGTAGGGAAATAGCGGGAGAGAGAGAGCAGTTCTTC. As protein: CASSREIAGEREQFF.

CDR3 in amino acids: CASSPRLAGGRDEQFF. The CDR3 DNA reads TGTGCCAGCAGCCCCCGACTAGCGGGGGGTAGGGATGAGCAGTTCTTC. This chain uses TRBV7-3 with TRBJ2-1; 13 bases line up with TRBD2. CDR3 size: 16 residues. Germline trimming cut 5 bases from V and 8 bases from J; bases unmatched to any gene: 9. Germline CDR1 SGHTA, CDR2 FQGTGA.

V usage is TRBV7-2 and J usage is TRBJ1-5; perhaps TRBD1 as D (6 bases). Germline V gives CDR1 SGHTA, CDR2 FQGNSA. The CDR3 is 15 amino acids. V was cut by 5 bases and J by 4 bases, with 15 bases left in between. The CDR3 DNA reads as TGTGCCAGCAGCACAGGGCCTACAGGGAATCAGCCCCAGCATTTT. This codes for CASSTGPTGNQPQHF. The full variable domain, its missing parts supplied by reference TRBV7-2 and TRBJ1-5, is GAGVSQSPSNKVTEKGKDVELRCDPISGHTALYWYRQSLGQGLEFLIYFQGNSAPDKSGLPSDRFSAERTGGSVSTLTIQRTQQEDSAVYLCASSTGPTGNQPQHFGDGTRLSIL.